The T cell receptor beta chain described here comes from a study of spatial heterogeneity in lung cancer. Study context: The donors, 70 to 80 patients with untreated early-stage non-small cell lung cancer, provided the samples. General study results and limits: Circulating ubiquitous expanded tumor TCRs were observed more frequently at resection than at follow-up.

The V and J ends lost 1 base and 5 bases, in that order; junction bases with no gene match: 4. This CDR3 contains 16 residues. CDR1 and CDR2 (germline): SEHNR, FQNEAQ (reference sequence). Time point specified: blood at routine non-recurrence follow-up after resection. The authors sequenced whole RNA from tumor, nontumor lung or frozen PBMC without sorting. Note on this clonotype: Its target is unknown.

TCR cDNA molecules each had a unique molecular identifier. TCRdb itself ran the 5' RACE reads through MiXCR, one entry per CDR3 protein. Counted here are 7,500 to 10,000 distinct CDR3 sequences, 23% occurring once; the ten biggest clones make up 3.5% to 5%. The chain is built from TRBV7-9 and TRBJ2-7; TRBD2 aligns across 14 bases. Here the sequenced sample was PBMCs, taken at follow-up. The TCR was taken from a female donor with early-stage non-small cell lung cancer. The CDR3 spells CASSLGLAGGPDEQYF. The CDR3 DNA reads TGTGCCAGCAGCTTAGGACTAGCGGGAGGGCCCGACGAGCAGTACTTC.